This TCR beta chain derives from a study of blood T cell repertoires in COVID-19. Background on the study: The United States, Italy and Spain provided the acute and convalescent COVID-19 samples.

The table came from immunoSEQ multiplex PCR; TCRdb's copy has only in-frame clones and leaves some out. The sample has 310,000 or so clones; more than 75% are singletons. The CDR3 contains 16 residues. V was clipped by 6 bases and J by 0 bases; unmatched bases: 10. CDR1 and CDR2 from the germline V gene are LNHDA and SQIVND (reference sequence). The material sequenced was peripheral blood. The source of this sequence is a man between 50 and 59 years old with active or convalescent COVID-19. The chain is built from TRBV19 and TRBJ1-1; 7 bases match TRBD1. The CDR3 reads CASRTGTAAMNTEAFF. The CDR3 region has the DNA TGTGCCAGTAGAACCGGGACAGCCGCAATGAACACTGAAGCTTTCTTT.